This T cell receptor (beta chain) is from a study of molecular identifiers for immune sequencing clone quantification. In this sample, this clonotype turned up many times. TCRdb fed the PCR reads into MiXCR, producing one record per CDR3 protein. In the table there are 550,000 to 750,000 distinct CDR3 sequences, 20% of which are singletons. Sequencing was performed on naive CD8+ T cells from blood, with Jurkat cell RNA spiked in. Specified subset: FACS-sorted CD8+CD4-CCR7+CD45RA+ naive T cells. The receptor comes from a human donor in good health. Some libraries in this study had Jurkat cell RNA spiked in.

The CDR3, as DNA: TGTGCCAGCAGCCCTGCCCCTGGGGAAAACACCGGGGAGCTGTTTTTT. This encodes CASSPAPGENTGELFF. The chain joins TRBV2 to TRBJ2-2; D is uncertain. Germline V gene data show CDR1 as SNHLY and CDR2 as FYNNEI. The CDR3 totals 16 residues. V dropped 6 bases and J dropped 2 bases, with 16 bases sitting between them.